Presented here are 3 T cell receptor beta chains from one specimen sequenced in a study of blood T cell repertoires in COVID-19. The assay was immunoSEQ multiplex PCR, and TCRdb's table has in-frame clones only and misses some. Seen here are about 280,000 clones, roughly 88% observed once, and the top ten hold approximately 8.5%. The sample comprised peripheral blood. The receptors here all came from a man aged 18-30 years with active or convalescent COVID-19.

This clone was found once. The chain employs TRBV6-5 and TRBJ1-6; possibly TRBD1 for D (6 bases). The germline V gene has CDR1 MNHEY and CDR2 SVGAGI. V lost 8 bases, J lost 0 bases, and 8 bases lay in between. The CDR3 runs to 14 residues. For the CDR3, the DNA is TGTGCCAGCGTACAGGGCTCCTATAATTCACCCCTCCACTTT. Translating gives CASVQGSYNSPLHF.

The chain is built from TRBV4-1 and TRBJ2-7; 13 bases agree with TRBD2. This CDR3 is built from 16 residues. V was pared by 0 bases and J by 4 bases, with 3 bases of the junction left unmatched. Germline V gene sequence: CDR1 MGHRA, CDR2 YSYEKL. Written as DNA, the CDR3 is TGCGCCAGCAGCCAAGAAAAACTAGCGGGGGGGTACGAGCAGTACTTC. Translated, it gives CASSQEKLAGGYEQYF.

CDR3 bases: TGTGCCAGCAGTCAAAGCCTCGGGACAGAAGAAAACATTCAGTACTTC. This gives the protein CASSQSLGTEENIQYF. The V gene is TRBV7-2, the J gene TRBJ2-4; 7 bases align to TRBD1. Germline V gives CDR1 SGHTA, CDR2 FQGNSA. V was clipped by 6 bases and J by 5 bases; unmatched bases: 13. The CDR3 is 16 amino acids.